A selection of T cell receptor beta chains follows, all from one sample in a study of lymphopenia after photon versus proton radiotherapy. Clones were read by immunoSEQ multiplex PCR, and TCRdb kept only the in-frame ones, dropping some. The sample records approximately 50,000 clones, around 83% being singletons. Source: peripheral blood, taken from a patient treated with photon-based radiotherapy. These receptor sequences come from a man between 50 and 59 years old with gastric cancer. The CDR3 runs from the conserved cysteine through the conserved F or W. Fields, in order: V gene, J gene, CDR3 protein.

>TRBV7-8|TRBJ2-1
CASSSRRLAGAAYNEQFF
>TRBV7-3|TRBJ2-1
CASSLRREAYNEQFF
>TRBV5-1|TRBJ2-1
CASSGGGAIYNEQFF
>TRBV5-4|TRBJ2-5
CASSRTGDGETQYF
>TRBV25-1|TRBJ1-2
CASARGGGGYGYTF
>TRBV5-1|TRBJ2-1
CASSLGLAGFSYNEQFF
>TRBV2|TRBJ2-7
CASSVLSYEQYF
>TRBV7-7|TRBJ2-5
CASSPRPEGGETQYF
>TRBV19|TRBJ2-6
CASSTPGLRANVLTF
>TRBV6-4|TRBJ1-1
CASSERENTEAFF
>TRBV18|TRBJ2-3
CASSPLRQGKSTDTQYF
>TRBV19|TRBJ1-2
CASSVRGLGYGYTF
>TRBV4-1|TRBJ2-2
CASSFDRDTGELFF
>TRBV28|TRBJ2-7
CASIRTGGYEQYF
>TRBV6-5|TRBJ2-7
CASSNSDRVGEQYF
>TRBV5-1|TRBJ1-3
CASSGGGSGNTIYF
>TRBV18|TRBJ2-3
CASSPEAGSTDTQYF
>TRBV6-5|TRBJ2-2
CASSEGGETGELFF
>TRBV10-2|TRBJ2-1
CASKAAGIDEQFF
>TRBV27|TRBJ2-3
CASSLGRETDTQYF
>TRBV11-2|TRBJ1-2
CASSLQGPLNYGYTF
>TRBV7-6|TRBJ1-4
CASRGTGANEKLFF
>TRBV2|TRBJ1-3
CASSEGGTRYSGNTIYF
>TRBV28|TRBJ1-2
CASRQTPNYGYTF